These 26 T cell receptor beta chains share one sample of origin, sequenced in a study of blood T cell repertoires in COVID-19 (dated by TCRdb to the early 2020s). Libraries were made using the immunoSEQ multiplex PCR assay. TCRdb limited this immuneACCESS table to in-frame rearrangements with V and J called. A share of clones is missing; checked studies link under half to unresolved V genes, and the rest is unexplained. The sample table holds around 400,000 clones, of which roughly 90% were seen once. Over 1% of the sample is held by the ten biggest clonotypes. The sequenced material came from peripheral blood. The source is a man aged 35-49 years with acute or convalescent COVID-19.

The chain has TRBV28 and TRBJ2-4, with 8 bases identical to TRBD1. Germline CDR1 and CDR2: MDHEN and SYDVKM. The CDR3 length is 14 residues. The V segment lost 6 bases and the J segment 6 bases; nucleotides outside the gene matches: 7. As DNA, the CDR3 is TGTGCCAGCAGCTGGACCGGGACAGGAAACATTCAGTACTTC. Its translation: CASSWTGTGNIQYF.

This chain joins TRBV28 and TRBJ1-1; D is ambiguous. The germline gives CDR1 MDHEN, CDR2 SYDVKM. The CDR3 runs 12 residues. V was shortened by 6 bases and J by 5 bases, with 10 bases between the two germline ends. CDR3 bases: TGTGCCAGCAGCCAGTTGTTAACTGAAGCTTTCTTT. Its protein is CASSQLLTEAFF.

This rearrangement joins TRBV18 to TRBJ2-1, with TRBD2 matching 8 bases. V was pared by 5 bases and J by 0 bases, with 12 bases of the junction left unmatched. Germline-derived CDR1 and CDR2 are KGHSH and LQKENI. The CDR3 has 18 amino acids. This CDR3 reads CASSSSRLALYSYNEQFF. CDR3 DNA: TGTGCCAGCTCATCTTCACGACTAGCGTTATACTCCTACAATGAGCAGTTCTTC.

The V and J genes are TRBV12-5 and TRBJ2-1; 11 bases line up with TRBD1. There are 14 residues in the CDR3. Germline CDR1 reads LGHNT; CDR2 reads FRNRAP. V was clipped by 7 bases and J by 9 bases; unmatched bases: 8. The CDR3 is CASAHPDRGLEQFF. The DNA of the CDR3 is TGTGCTAGTGCCCACCCGGACAGGGGGCTTGAGCAGTTCTTC.

V gene TRBV9 combines with J gene TRBJ2-3; TRBD1 matches 9 bases. Per germline, CDR1 SGDLS and CDR2 YYNGEE. There are 16 residues in the CDR3. V shed 4 bases, J shed 2 bases, and the junction held 8 bases outside the gene matches. CDR3 in DNA: TGTGCCAGCAGCTCCCCGGGACAGGGAACCACAGATACGCAGTATTTT. Residues: CASSSPGQGTTDTQYF. The complete variable domain, with remaining parts taken from reference TRBV9 and TRBJ2-3, reads DSGVTQTPKHLITATGQRVTLRCSPRSGDLSVYWYQQSLDQGLQFLIQYYNGEERAKGNILERFSAQQFPDLHSELNLSSLELGDSALYFCASSSPGQGTTDTQYFGPGTRLTVL.

V and J are TRBV3-1 (or the pseudogene TRBV3-2) and TRBJ2-2, with unresolved D. The CDR3 runs 16 residues. Trimming removed 8 bases at V and 0 bases at J, with 16 bases between. Germline loops: CDR1 LGHDT, CDR2 YNNKEL (reference sequence). For the CDR3, the DNA is TGTGCCAGCCAAGGAGAGACGTTCGCGAACACCGGGGAGCTGTTTTTT. This gives the protein CASQGETFANTGELFF.

The V call is TRBV7-9, the J call TRBJ1-1; D is undetermined. Per germline, CDR1 SEHNR and CDR2 FQNEAQ (reference sequence). V gave up 5 bases and J gave up 10 bases, with 11 bases separating them. The CDR3 is 11 residues long. The CDR3 here is CASSTNTGAFF. CDR3 DNA sequence: TGTGCCAGCAGCACTAACACGGGAGCTTTCTTT.

V gene TRBV24-1 combines with J gene TRBJ2-1; 14 nucleotides match TRBD2. Germline-derived CDR1 and CDR2 are KGHDR and SFDVKD. The CDR3 sequence is 24 residues long. V lost 12 bases to trimming and J lost 0 bases; unmatched junction nucleotides: 30. CDR3 bases: TGTGCCGTACAAGCGGGACTAGCGGGGGAACCATTCAAACTCAACTTGGGCTCCTACAATGAGCAGTTCTTC. Its protein is CAVQAGLAGEPFKLNLGSYNEQFF.

V usage is TRBV20-1 and J usage is TRBJ2-1; no clear D gene. Germline loops: CDR1 DFQATT, CDR2 SNEGSKA (reference sequence). The ends were cut back, 3 bases at V and 7 bases at J, with 16 bases in the middle. The CDR3 is made up of 14 amino acids. The CDR3 DNA follows: TGCAGTGCTAGTATGTATCCCCGGTGGAATGAGCAGTTCTTC. It specifies CSASMYPRWNEQFF.

The rearrangement uses TRBV4-1 and TRBJ2-7; D unclear. Germline-derived CDR1 and CDR2 are MGHRA and YSYEKL. V was clipped by 0 bases and J by 4 bases, with 7 bases between them. This CDR3 is built from 13 residues. CDR3 in amino acids: CASSQERLYEQYF. The CDR3, as DNA: TGCGCCAGCAGCCAAGAGAGGTTATACGAGCAGTACTTC.

The chain combines TRBV7-9 with TRBJ2-3, with 11 bases fitting TRBD2. Per germline, CDR1 SEHNR and CDR2 FQNEAQ (reference sequence). The ends lost 3 bases at V and 3 bases at J; junction bases unmatched: 5. This CDR3 has 16 amino acids. The CDR3 sequence is CASSLLTSGMTDTQYF. In DNA, the CDR3 is TGTGCCAGCAGCTTGCTGACTAGCGGGATGACAGATACGCAGTATTTT.

CDR3 region: CASSHDRQGLRSYNSPLHF. The CDR3 nucleotides are TGTGCCAGCAGCCACGACAGACAGGGGCTCCGCTCCTATAATTCACCCCTCCACTTT. V gene TRBV5-8 combines with J gene TRBJ1-6; 8 bases match TRBD1. V lost 4 bases to trimming and J lost 0 bases; unmatched junction nucleotides: 12. The germline V gene encodes CDR1 SGHTS and CDR2 YDEGEE. This CDR3 has 19 amino acids.

This chain joins TRBV30 and TRBJ1-4, with D possibly matching TRBD1 (6 bases). The CDR3 runs to 13 residues. V lost 3 bases, J lost 8 bases, and 13 bases lay in between. CDR1 GTSNPN and CDR2 SVGIG come from the germline V gene (reference sequence). The chain's CDR3 is CAWSRDMDEKLFF. As DNA, the CDR3 is TGTGCCTGGAGCCGGGACATGGACGAAAAACTGTTTTTT.

This clone was recorded a few times. The chain employs TRBV15 and TRBJ1-2; D gene unclear. The CDR3 has 15 residues. Germline V gene sequence: CDR1 LNHNV, CDR2 YYDKDF (reference sequence). The V end was cut by 0 bases, the J end by 4 bases, with 12 bases between. Here the CDR3 reads CATSREKGAVYGYTF. The CDR3 DNA sequence: TGTGCCACCAGCAGAGAAAAGGGAGCTGTCTATGGCTACACCTTC.

This rearrangement joins TRBV6-2 or TRBV6-3 to TRBJ2-2; 8 bases agree with TRBD1. V gave up 0 bases and J gave up 5 bases; unmatched junction bases: 5. Germline CDR1 is MNHEY and CDR2 is SVGEGT. This CDR3 spans 16 amino acids. The CDR3 reads CASSYSDRVVTGELFF. The CDR3 nucleotides read TGTGCCAGCAGTTACTCGGACAGGGTGGTGACCGGGGAGCTGTTTTTT.

The chain couples TRBV6-2 or TRBV6-3 to TRBJ2-1; TRBD2 matches 7 bases. The CDR3 totals 15 residues. Germline lookup yields CDR1 MNHEY and CDR2 SVGEGT. Losses at the gene ends were 6 bases for V and 0 bases for J; bases not matched to a gene: 5. CDR3 sequence (DNA): TGTGCCAGCAGCCAGAGCGGGGCCTCCTACAATGAGCAGTTCTTC. Translating gives CASSQSGASYNEQFF.

In its sample, this clone was seen a few times. The chain uses TRBV4-2 and TRBJ2-2; D may be TRBD1 (5 bases). The CDR3 totals 15 residues. The V end lost 0 bases, the J end lost 6 bases, and 11 bases lay between the germline ends. Germline loops: CDR1 LGHNA, CDR2 YNFKEQ. The CDR3 DNA reads as TGTGCCAGCAGCCAAGATCAGGGTGCGGCCGGGGAGCTGTTTTTT. Translation gives CASSQDQGAAGELFF.

The rearrangement uses TRBV29-1 and TRBJ1-1; 8 nucleotides match TRBD1. The junction had 6 bases not matched to a gene; V was cut back by 5 bases and J by 7 bases. Per the germline V gene, CDR1 is SQVTM and CDR2 is ANQGSEA. The CDR3 length is 12 residues. In DNA form, the CDR3 reads TGCAGCGTTTCCGGGACAGGAATTGAAGCTTTCTTT. This gives the protein CSVSGTGIEAFF.

The chain combines TRBV6-5 with TRBJ2-7; TRBD1 matches 7 bases. The CDR3 runs 15 residues. The V and J ends lost 6 bases and 1 base, in that order; junction bases with no gene match: 9. The germline V gene encodes CDR1 MNHEY and CDR2 SVGAGI. CDR3 amino acids: CASSSGQAGSYEQYF. Here the CDR3 DNA reads TGTGCCAGCAGCTCCGGACAGGCCGGTTCCTACGAGCAGTACTTC.

The V and J genes are TRBV28 and TRBJ1-1; tentative D call: TRBD1 (5 bases). CDR3 length: 15 amino acids. V was trimmed by 5 bases and J by 3 bases, leaving 16 bases between them. Germline V gene data show CDR1 as MDHEN and CDR2 as SYDVKM. CDR3 in amino acids: CASSSLGLQDTEAFF. The DNA of the CDR3 is TGTGCCAGCAGTAGCCTCGGGTTACAGGACACTGAAGCTTTCTTT.

This chain uses TRBV11-2 with TRBJ2-7, with 7 bases aligning to TRBD2. V shed 2 bases and J 0 bases; nucleotides not matched to a gene: 10. CDR1 and CDR2 (germline): SGHAT, FQNNGV. This CDR3 is built from 17 residues. The CDR3 sequence is CASSLRPAGYFSYEQYF. Written as DNA, the CDR3 is TGTGCCAGCAGCTTACGTCCAGCGGGGTATTTCTCCTACGAGCAGTACTTC.

The gene calls are TRBV7-9 and TRBJ1-5, with a possible D match to TRBD1 (5 bases). The CDR3 totals 15 residues. V was pared by 5 bases and J by 0 bases, with 11 bases between. Germline CDR1 is SEHNR and CDR2 is FQNEAQ (reference sequence). The CDR3 loop is CASSHGTYSNQPQHF. As DNA, the CDR3 is TGTGCCAGCAGCCACGGGACTTATAGCAATCAGCCCCAGCATTTT. Supplemented by reference TRBV7-9 and TRBJ1-5, the full variable domain reads DTGVSQNPRHKITKRGQNVTFRCDPISEHNRLYWYRQTLGQGPEFLTYFQNEAQLEKSRLLSDRFSAERPKGSFSTLEIQRTEQGDSAMYLCASSHGTYSNQPQHFGDGTRLSIL.

In DNA form, the CDR3 reads TGTGCCAGCAGTTATACAGGGGCCTCTGGCTACACCTTC. Its protein is CASSYTGASGYTF. The chain joins TRBV28 to TRBJ1-2; 7 nucleotides line up with TRBD1. V lost 4 bases, J lost 7 bases, and 6 bases stayed unmatched. The CDR3 runs to 13 residues. The germline V gene encodes CDR1 MDHEN and CDR2 SYDVKM.

V and J are TRBV19 and TRBJ2-6; D gene uncertain. The length of the CDR3 is 14 residues. Germline CDR1 LNHDA, CDR2 SQIVND (reference sequence). The V end lost 3 bases, the J end lost 0 bases, and 3 bases lay between the germline ends. CDR3 amino acids: CASSINSGANVLTF. The CDR3, as DNA: TGTGCCAGTAGTATTAACTCTGGGGCCAACGTCCTGACTTTC.

With respect to this clone: Other nucleotide sequences from this sample produce the same CDR3. This chain joins TRBV5-5 and TRBJ1-3, with 10 bases matching TRBD1. This CDR3 comprises 15 residues. Per germline, CDR1 SGHKS and CDR2 YYEKEE (reference sequence). V trimming: 1 base; J trimming: 4 bases; junction bases outside the gene matches: 2. CDR3 bases: TGTGCCAGCAGCTTGAGACAGGGGGCCGGAAACACCATATATTTT. This encodes CASSLRQGAGNTIYF.

The chain employs TRBV6-1 and TRBJ1-2, with D perhaps matching TRBD1 (5 bases). The germline V gene encodes CDR1 MNHNS and CDR2 SASEGT. This CDR3 spans 14 amino acids. Trimming stripped 0 bases from V and 3 bases from J, with 8 bases between. The CDR3 loop reads CASSEAGVYYGYTF. CDR3 nucleotide sequence: TGTGCCAGCAGTGAAGCAGGGGTCTACTATGGCTACACCTTC.